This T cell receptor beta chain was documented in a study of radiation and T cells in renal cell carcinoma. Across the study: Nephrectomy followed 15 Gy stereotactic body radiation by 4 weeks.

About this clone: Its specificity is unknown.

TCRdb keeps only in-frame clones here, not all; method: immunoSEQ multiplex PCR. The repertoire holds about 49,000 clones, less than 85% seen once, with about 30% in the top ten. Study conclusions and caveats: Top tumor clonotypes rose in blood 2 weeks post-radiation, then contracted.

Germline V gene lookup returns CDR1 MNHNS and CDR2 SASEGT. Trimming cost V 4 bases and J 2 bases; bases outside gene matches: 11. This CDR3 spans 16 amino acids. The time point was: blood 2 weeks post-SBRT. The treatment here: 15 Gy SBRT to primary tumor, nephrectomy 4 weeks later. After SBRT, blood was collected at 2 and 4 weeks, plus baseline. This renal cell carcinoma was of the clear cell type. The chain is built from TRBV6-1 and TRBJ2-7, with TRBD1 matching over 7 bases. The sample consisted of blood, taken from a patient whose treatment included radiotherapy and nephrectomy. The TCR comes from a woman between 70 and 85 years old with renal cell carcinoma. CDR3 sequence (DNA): TGTGCCAGCAGTGCATTCGACAGGGTGGGCCCCTACGAGCAGTACTTC. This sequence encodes CASSAFDRVGPYEQYF.